The clone carrying this T cell receptor (beta chain) was recorded many times. What it recognizes is unknown. TCRdb recomputed calls from the 5' RACE reads with MiXCR, one row per CDR3 protein. The sample lists 120,000 to 150,000 distinct CDR3 sequences, 5.5% to 7% occurring once. The sample comes from a study of T-cell memory formation after mild COVID-19. Broader study findings: Memory cells collected pre-infection included some clones that later responded, suggesting cross-reactive memory joined.

There are 16 residues in the CDR3. The germline V gene has CDR1 SGHRS and CDR2 YFSETQ. After removal of 4 bases from V and 4 bases from J, the junction contained 11 bases not matched to a gene. Specimen: PBMCs or a T cell subset sorted from them (not recorded which). V is TRBV5-1 and J is TRBJ2-5, with 9 bases aligning to TRBD1. The clonotype comes from an adult woman who had mild COVID-19 (a few samples of this study predate the infection). Cell type and time point are not known. The CDR3 loop reads CASSQVRTGGGETQYF. CDR3 sequence (DNA): TGCGCCAGCAGCCAAGTCCGCACAGGGGGCGGAGAGACCCAGTACTTC.